A selection of T cell receptor beta chains follows, all from one sample in a study of PD-1 blockade in classical Hodgkin lymphoma. TCRdb keeps only in-frame clones here, not all; method: immunoSEQ multiplex PCR. The sample consists of 5,500 to 7,500 clones, over 80% of them appearing once. The sequences come from peripheral blood mononuclear cells (PBMCs), collected before the fourth cycle of nivolumab. The origin of the receptors is a human donor with classical Hodgkin lymphoma. Each CDR3 is given with its conserved first and last residue. Fields, in order: J gene, CDR3 length, D gene, clone size, V gene, CDR3 protein, CDR3 DNA. The D gene is left open where the match is weak. Expanded clones get a size class; other rows say once, few or many, or leave the size out.

j_gene: TRBJ1-3
len: 16
d_gene: .
abundance: .
v_gene: TRBV5-6
CDR3aa: CASRPNTGTGGNTIYF
CDR3nt: TGTGCCAGCAGACCCAACACAGGGACGGGGGGAAACACCATATATTTT

j_gene: TRBJ2-3
len: 18
d_gene: TRBD2
abundance: .
v_gene: TRBV5-1
CDR3aa: CASSLGLAGVSSTDTQYF
CDR3nt: TGCGCCAGCAGCTTGGGACTAGCGGGGGTCTCAAGCACAGATACGCAGTATTTT

j_gene: TRBJ2-2
len: 16
d_gene: .
abundance: .
v_gene: TRBV6-6
CDR3aa: CASSYQEQGYTGELFF
CDR3nt: TGTGCCAGCAGTTACCAGGAGCAGGGCTACACCGGGGAGCTGTTTTTT

j_gene: TRBJ1-2
len: 13
d_gene: .
abundance: .
v_gene: TRBV29-1
CDR3aa: CSVMIGGFSGYTF
CDR3nt: TGCAGCGTTATGATAGGGGGATTCTCTGGCTACACCTTC

j_gene: TRBJ1-4
len: 15
d_gene: TRBD1
abundance: .
v_gene: TRBV7-2
CDR3aa: CASSSGQILNEKLFF
CDR3nt: TGTGCCAGCAGCTCGGGACAGATACTTAATGAAAAACTGTTTTTT

j_gene: TRBJ2-3
len: 14
d_gene: .
abundance: .
v_gene: TRBV11-3
CDR3aa: CASSPGAITDTQYF
CDR3nt: TGTGCCAGCAGCCCTGGCGCGATCACAGATACGCAGTATTTT

j_gene: TRBJ1-6
len: 15
d_gene: TRBD1
abundance: .
v_gene: TRBV5-1
CDR3aa: CASSLLRQGGSPLHF
CDR3nt: TGCGCCAGCAGCTTACTCAGACAGGGGGGGTCACCCCTCCACTTT

j_gene: TRBJ2-2
len: 13
d_gene: .
abundance: .
v_gene: TRBV19
CDR3aa: CASGVGGAGELFF
CDR3nt: TGTGCCAGTGGTGTGGGCGGCGCCGGGGAGCTGTTTTTT

j_gene: TRBJ1-1
len: 13
d_gene: .
abundance: .
v_gene: TRBV6-6
CDR3aa: CASSYNQNTEAFF
CDR3nt: TGTGCCAGCAGTTATAACCAGAACACTGAAGCTTTCTTT

j_gene: TRBJ2-3
len: 14
d_gene: .
abundance: .
v_gene: TRBV2
CDR3aa: CASSGSLSADTQYF
CDR3nt: TGTGCCAGCTCAGGGAGCCTCTCCGCAGATACGCAGTATTTT

j_gene: TRBJ2-1
len: 16
d_gene: .
abundance: once
v_gene: TRBV19
CDR3aa: CASSLPGPGPPSEQFF
CDR3nt: TGTGCCAGTAGTTTACCGGGCCCCGGGCCCCCAAGTGAGCAGTTCTTC

j_gene: TRBJ2-1
len: 13
d_gene: .
abundance: .
v_gene: TRBV19
CDR3aa: CASSLRTQGEQFF
CDR3nt: TGTGCCAGTAGTCTCAGGACTCAAGGTGAGCAGTTCTTC

j_gene: TRBJ2-1
len: 15
d_gene: .
abundance: .
v_gene: TRBV7-2
CDR3aa: CASSSLMTRVSEQFF
CDR3nt: TGTGCCAGCAGTTCTTTAATGACTAGGGTGAGTGAGCAGTTCTTC

j_gene: TRBJ1-5
len: 15
d_gene: TRBD1
abundance: .
v_gene: TRBV4-2
CDR3aa: CASSQTGQGNQPQHF
CDR3nt: TGTGCCAGCAGCCAGACGGGACAGGGGAATCAGCCCCAGCATTTT

j_gene: TRBJ1-1
len: 16
d_gene: .
abundance: .
v_gene: TRBV28
CDR3aa: CASSPPPSGGGTEAFF
CDR3nt: TGTGCCAGCAGCCCTCCCCCCAGTGGGGGTGGCACTGAAGCTTTCTTT

j_gene: TRBJ2-1
len: 18
d_gene: TRBD2
abundance: medium-sized
v_gene: TRBV7-8
CDR3aa: CASSLVSGGASSYNEQFF
CDR3nt: TGTGCCAGCAGCTTAGTTAGCGGGGGGGCCAGCTCCTACAATGAGCAGTTCTTC

j_gene: TRBJ1-6
len: 14
d_gene: .
abundance: .
v_gene: TRBV5-4
CDR3aa: CASSGGGVGSPLHF
CDR3nt: TGTGCCAGCAGCGGGGGAGGTGTTGGTTCACCCCTCCACTTT

j_gene: TRBJ2-7
len: 16
d_gene: .
abundance: once
v_gene: TRBV18
CDR3aa: CASSPFDSRTGYEQYF
CDR3nt: TGTGCCAGCTCACCATTCGATTCGAGGACTGGCTACGAGCAGTACTTC

j_gene: TRBJ2-5
len: 11
d_gene: .
abundance: .
v_gene: TRBV28
CDR3aa: CASSLEETQYF
CDR3nt: TGTGCCAGCAGTTTGGAAGAGACCCAGTACTTC

j_gene: TRBJ2-1
len: 12
d_gene: .
abundance: .
v_gene: TRBV7-9
CDR3aa: CASSSLGNEQFF
CDR3nt: TGTGCCAGCAGCTCCCTAGGAAATGAGCAGTTCTTC

j_gene: TRBJ2-5
len: 13
d_gene: .
abundance: .
v_gene: TRBV5-3
CDR3aa: CARSSREVETQYF
CDR3nt: TGTGCCAGAAGCTCCAGGGAAGTGGAGACCCAGTACTTC

j_gene: TRBJ1-6
len: 19
d_gene: .
abundance: .
v_gene: TRBV28
CDR3aa: CASSAPIWGGVSYNSPLHF
CDR3nt: TGTGCCAGCTCCGCGCCGATTTGGGGAGGGGTCTCCTATAATTCACCCCTCCACTTT

j_gene: TRBJ1-2
len: 15
d_gene: TRBD1
abundance: .
v_gene: TRBV5-1
CDR3aa: CASSSMGQGGYGYTF
CDR3nt: TGCGCCAGCAGCTCGATGGGACAGGGAGGATATGGCTACACCTTC

j_gene: TRBJ1-2
len: 15
d_gene: .
abundance: medium-sized
v_gene: TRBV21-1
CDR3aa: CASFGLLGQNYGYTF
CDR3nt: TGTGCCAGCTTTGGGTTACTAGGACAAAACTATGGCTACACCTTC

j_gene: TRBJ1-2
len: 14
d_gene: TRBD1
abundance: .
v_gene: TRBV28
CDR3aa: CASSPTGSHYGYTF
CDR3nt: TGTGCCAGCAGTCCGACAGGGTCCCACTATGGCTACACCTTC

j_gene: TRBJ1-2
len: 16
d_gene: TRBD1
abundance: .
v_gene: TRBV7-9
CDR3aa: CASSIGTGAFNYGYTF
CDR3nt: TGTGCCAGCAGTATCGGGACAGGGGCTTTTAACTATGGCTACACCTTC

j_gene: TRBJ1-1
len: 13
d_gene: .
abundance: few
v_gene: TRBV9
CDR3aa: CASSPGPNTEAFF
CDR3nt: TGTGCCAGCAGCCCGGGACCTAACACTGAAGCTTTCTTT

j_gene: TRBJ1-2
len: 12
d_gene: .
abundance: .
v_gene: TRBV7-8
CDR3aa: CASSLTGSGYTF
CDR3nt: TGTGCCAGCAGCTTAACAGGGTCTGGCTACACCTTC

j_gene: TRBJ2-7
len: 13
d_gene: .
abundance: few
v_gene: TRBV5-6
CDR3aa: CASSLGVSHEQYF
CDR3nt: TGTGCCAGCAGCTTGGGAGTTTCCCACGAGCAGTACTTC

j_gene: TRBJ1-4
len: 16
d_gene: TRBD1
abundance: .
v_gene: TRBV2
CDR3aa: CASRRDRGYTNEKLFF
CDR3nt: TGTGCCAGCAGAAGGGACAGGGGATACACTAATGAAAAACTGTTTTTT

j_gene: TRBJ1-2
len: 16
d_gene: .
abundance: .
v_gene: TRBV6-6
CDR3aa: CASSYSVGIFDYGYTF
CDR3nt: TGTGCCAGCAGTTACTCCGTAGGGATTTTTGACTATGGCTACACCTTC

j_gene: TRBJ2-1
len: 13
d_gene: TRBD2
abundance: .
v_gene: TRBV30
CDR3aa: CAWSFGGGNEQFF
CDR3nt: TGTGCCTGGAGTTTCGGGGGGGGCAATGAGCAGTTCTTC

j_gene: TRBJ1-1
len: 14
d_gene: .
abundance: .
v_gene: TRBV7-9
CDR3aa: CASSSEPRNTEAFF
CDR3nt: TGTGCCAGCAGCTCCGAGCCGCGGAACACTGAAGCTTTCTTT

j_gene: TRBJ1-5
len: 13
d_gene: .
abundance: .
v_gene: TRBV19
CDR3aa: CASWGAGNQPQHF
CDR3nt: TGTGCCAGTTGGGGGGCTGGGAATCAGCCCCAGCATTTT

j_gene: TRBJ2-7
len: 14
d_gene: .
abundance: .
v_gene: TRBV7-2
CDR3aa: CASSLEGSTYEQYF
CDR3nt: TGTGCCAGCAGCTTAGAAGGCAGCACCTACGAGCAGTACTTC

j_gene: TRBJ2-3
len: 15
d_gene: .
abundance: once
v_gene: TRBV9
CDR3aa: CASSQDRGARDTQYF
CDR3nt: TGTGCCAGCAGCCAAGACCGGGGGGCAAGGGATACGCAGTATTTT

j_gene: TRBJ2-7
len: 11
d_gene: .
abundance: .
v_gene: TRBV6-5
CDR3aa: CASRGFHGQYF
CDR3nt: TGTGCCAGCAGGGGGTTCCACGGGCAGTACTTC

j_gene: TRBJ1-1
len: 15
d_gene: .
abundance: .
v_gene: TRBV4-3
CDR3aa: CASSQAVTLNTEAFF
CDR3nt: TGCGCCAGCAGCCAAGCTGTGACCTTGAACACTGAAGCTTTCTTT

j_gene: TRBJ1-2
len: 13
d_gene: TRBD1
abundance: .
v_gene: TRBV5-1
CDR3aa: CASSRTGDYGYTF
CDR3nt: TGCGCCAGCAGCCGGACAGGGGATTATGGCTACACCTTC

j_gene: TRBJ2-7
len: 15
d_gene: TRBD1
abundance: .
v_gene: TRBV7-2
CDR3aa: CASTLSGTATYEQYF
CDR3nt: TGTGCCAGCACCCTTTCGGGGACAGCAACCTACGAGCAGTACTTC

j_gene: TRBJ1-5
len: 13
d_gene: .
abundance: .
v_gene: TRBV27
CDR3aa: CASSFYSNQPQHF
CDR3nt: TGTGCCAGCAGTTTTTATAGCAATCAGCCCCAGCATTTT

j_gene: TRBJ1-2
len: 14
d_gene: TRBD1
abundance: once
v_gene: TRBV10-2
CDR3aa: CASSPGQVFDGYTF
CDR3nt: TGCGCCAGCAGCCCGGGACAGGTATTTGATGGCTACACCTTC

j_gene: TRBJ1-2
len: 14
d_gene: TRBD1
abundance: .
v_gene: TRBV6-1
CDR3aa: CASSEAQGADRYTF
CDR3nt: TGTGCCAGCAGTGAAGCCCAGGGGGCGGATCGCTACACCTTC

j_gene: TRBJ1-1
len: 13
d_gene: .
abundance: .
v_gene: TRBV9
CDR3aa: CASSVALNTEAFF
CDR3nt: TGTGCCAGCAGCGTAGCTTTAAACACTGAAGCTTTCTTT

j_gene: TRBJ2-7
len: 14
d_gene: .
abundance: .
v_gene: TRBV7-1
CDR3aa: CASSGGAGGYEQYF
CDR3nt: TGTGCCAGCAGCGGCGGCGCAGGTGGGTACGAGCAGTACTTC

j_gene: TRBJ1-6
len: 15
d_gene: .
abundance: .
v_gene: TRBV5-6
CDR3aa: CASSLRDRWNSPLHF
CDR3nt: TGTGCCAGCAGCTTAAGGGACCGGTGGAATTCACCCCTCCACTTT

j_gene: TRBJ1-2
len: 15
d_gene: TRBD1
abundance: few
v_gene: TRBV2
CDR3aa: CASSVRQGANYGYTF
CDR3nt: TGTGCCAGCAGTGTACGACAGGGAGCTAACTATGGCTACACCTTC

j_gene: TRBJ1-1
len: 13
d_gene: .
abundance: once
v_gene: TRBV10-3
CDR3aa: CAITPNLNTEAFF
CDR3nt: TGTGCCATCACCCCCAATTTGAACACTGAAGCTTTCTTT

j_gene: TRBJ1-4
len: 15
d_gene: .
abundance: .
v_gene: TRBV19
CDR3aa: CASSIQGTLNEKLFF
CDR3nt: TGTGCCAGTAGTATTCAGGGAACCTTAAATGAAAAACTGTTTTTT